Shown below are 14 T cell receptor beta chains from a single sample sequenced in a study of OX40 agonist ivuxolimab in advanced cancers. Libraries were constructed by the immunoSEQ multiplex PCR assay. Imported from immuneACCESS, the table was reduced by TCRdb to in-frame sequences with V and J called. These copies leave out some clones; in studies compared against another copy, an unresolved V gene accounts for under half, and the cause of the remainder is not known. The table for this sample lists fewer than 70,000 clones; under 95% of them were counted only once. The top ten constitute about 0.4% of the sample. This specimen was CD4+ or CD8+ T cells sorted from blood, taken in a trial of the OX40 agonist ivuxolimab. These receptors originate from an adult with an advanced solid tumor such as melanoma, head and neck, liver or kidney cancer.

This chain connects TRBV11-3 to TRBJ2-1, with a weak D call TRBD1 (6 bases). Germline CDR1 SGHNT, CDR2 YENEEA. The V gene lost 5 bases and the J gene lost 10 bases, with 12 bases spanning the gap. The CDR3 is made up of 12 amino acids. CDR3 nucleotide sequence: TGTGCCAGCAGCCTTGGTGACAGGGAGCAGTTCTTC. The encoded protein is CASSLGDREQFF.

The genes are TRBV18 and TRBJ2-3, with D possibly being TRBD2 (5 bases). The V end lost 3 bases, the J end lost 0 bases, and 13 bases lay between the germline ends. CDR1 is KGHSH and CDR2 is LQKENI in the germline V gene. The CDR3 consists of 16 residues. CDR3: CASSPRSGSSTDTQYF. The CDR3 DNA sequence: TGTGCCAGCTCACCTAGGAGCGGATCTAGCACAGATACGCAGTATTTT.

V and J are TRBV5-4 and TRBJ2-7, with 9 bases matching TRBD1. The germline gives CDR1 SGHNT, CDR2 YYREEE (reference sequence). V dropped 2 bases and J dropped 5; count of bases not matched to a gene: 5. CDR3 size: 14 residues. CDR3 coding DNA: TGTGCCAGCAGCTTCGGACAGGGGCTCAACGAGCAGTACTTC. This sequence encodes CASSFGQGLNEQYF.

V usage is TRBV5-4 and J usage is TRBJ2-3; weak D call: TRBD1 (5 bases). This CDR3 region has 14 residues. V lost 0 bases, J lost 2 bases, and 7 bases lay in between. Germline V CDR1 and CDR2: SGHNT, YYREEE (reference sequence). The CDR3 DNA is TGTGCCAGCAGCTTGGGACAGCACACAGATACGCAGTATTTT. Protein sequence: CASSLGQHTDTQYF.

The chain employs TRBV11-3 and TRBJ1-3, with no clear D. The CDR3 has 14 residues. The germline CDR1 and CDR2 sequences are SGHNT and YENEEA. V lost 1 base and J 0 bases, leaving 4 bases between the germline ends. CDR3 nucleotides: TGTGCCAGCAGCTTAGGGAGCTCTGGAAACACCATATATTTT. This gives the protein CASSLGSSGNTIYF.

The rearrangement uses TRBV4-1 and TRBJ2-1; D not resolved. This CDR3 contains 16 residues. The V gene's germline CDR1 is MGHRA and CDR2 YSYEKL. Deletions cut 0 bases from V and 8 bases from J, with 17 bases between. The CDR3 DNA sequence: TGCGCCAGCAGCCAAGATCGCTATCAGTCACGGGATGAGCAGTTCTTC. It is translated as CASSQDRYQSRDEQFF.

The rearrangement links TRBV19 to TRBJ2-1, with TRBD1 matching over 9 bases. V lost 6 bases, J lost 4 bases, and 16 bases stayed unmatched. Germline CDR1 reads LNHDA; CDR2 reads SQIVND (reference sequence). The CDR3 contains 18 residues. CDR3: CASSLDRGSPREYNEQFF. CDR3 DNA sequence: TGTGCCAGTAGCTTGGACAGGGGCTCACCGAGGGAGTACAATGAGCAGTTCTTC.

The chain links TRBV6-6 to TRBJ2-1; D unresolved. This CDR3 spans 15 amino acids. The germline gives CDR1 MNHNY, CDR2 SVGAGI (reference sequence). V lost 2 bases and J 4 bases, leaving 12 bases between the germline ends. CDR3 protein: CASSYVNVGYNEQFF. CDR3 in DNA: TGTGCCAGCAGTTACGTGAATGTGGGATACAATGAGCAGTTCTTC.

This sequence joins TRBV2 and TRBJ1-3; D gene unclear. Germline-derived CDR1 and CDR2 are SNHLY and FYNNEI. The CDR3 is made up of 15 amino acids. V lost 5 bases and J lost 0, with 11 bases in between. CDR3 nucleotide sequence: TGTGCCAGCAGTCCCACTCCCTCCTCTGGAAACACCATATATTTT. Amino acids: CASSPTPSSGNTIYF.

The genes are TRBV27 and TRBJ2-4; the match to TRBD1 covers 7 bases. CDR1 is MNHEY, CDR2 SMNVEV, per germline (reference sequence). The CDR3 consists of 16 residues. Germline trimming cut 6 bases from V and 1 base from J; bases unmatched to any gene: 9. This CDR3 is CASSPRGSNAKNIQYF. CDR3 DNA sequence: TGTGCCAGCAGCCCCAGGGGGTCCAATGCCAAAAACATTCAGTACTTC.

V gene TRBV30 combines with J gene TRBJ2-2; the match to TRBD2 covers 10 bases. V lost 1 base, J lost 1 base, and 0 bases stayed unmatched. The germline V gene encodes CDR1 GTSNPN and CDR2 SVGIG (reference sequence). CDR3 length: 15 residues. In DNA, the CDR3 is TGTGCCTGGAGTGGGACTAGCGGGAACACCGGGGAGCTGTTTTTT. Encoded protein: CAWSGTSGNTGELFF.

The V call is TRBV29-1, the J call TRBJ2-2; 15 positions match TRBD2. Losses at the gene ends were 6 bases for V and 7 bases for J; bases not matched to a gene: 6. The CDR3 has 15 amino acids. Germline CDR1 is SQVTM and CDR2 is ANQGSEA. DNA of the CDR3: TGCAGCGTAGACGGACTAGCGGGAGGGCGCGGGGAGCTGTTTTTT. Amino acids: CSVDGLAGGRGELFF.

This clone has a single count. Other nucleotide sequences in the sample specify the same CDR3. V is TRBV18 and J is TRBJ1-1; no clear D gene. V lost 6 bases, J lost 1 base, and 9 bases lay in between. CDR3 length equals 13 residues. Germline V CDR1 and CDR2: KGHSH, LQKENI. The CDR3 DNA is TGTGCCAGCTCGGAAGGAAAGAACACTGAAGCTTTCTTT. It translates to CASSEGKNTEAFF.

This clone appeared a few times. The CDR3: CASSAQGNTEAFF. DNA of the CDR3: TGTGCCAGCAGTGCACAGGGGAACACTGAAGCTTTCTTT. V and J are TRBV2 and TRBJ1-1; tentative D call: TRBD1 (6 bases). There are 13 residues in the CDR3. The germline V and J ends were trimmed by 4 bases and 1 base, with 7 bases remaining between them. CDR1 and CDR2 (germline): SNHLY, FYNNEI.